This T cell receptor (beta chain) was observed in a study of blood T cell repertoires in COVID-19. Study information: Sites in the United States, Italy and Spain provided acute and convalescent COVID-19 samples. Nucleic acid was either cDNA or gDNA, and it came from T cells, B-cell-depleted T cells, or PBMCs.

In germline, CDR1 is WNHNN, CDR2 SYGVQD (reference sequence). The CDR3 spans 13 residues. Trimming stripped 6 bases from V and 4 bases from J, with 10 bases between. Methods used by the authors: Using reference gene primer amplification, nucleated cell counts were estimated. TCRdb keeps only in-frame clones here, not all; method: immunoSEQ multiplex PCR. That table gives V, J and clone size, and the DNA gave D and trimming. The sample includes some 210,000 clones, about 91% of them seen just once. This sequence joins TRBV10-1 and TRBJ1-5, with D uncertain. Material for sequencing was peripheral blood. The source is a young man with acute or convalescent COVID-19. This chain's CDR3 is CASRYRENQPQHF. DNA for the CDR3: TGCGCCAGCAGGTATCGGGAAAATCAGCCCCAGCATTTT.